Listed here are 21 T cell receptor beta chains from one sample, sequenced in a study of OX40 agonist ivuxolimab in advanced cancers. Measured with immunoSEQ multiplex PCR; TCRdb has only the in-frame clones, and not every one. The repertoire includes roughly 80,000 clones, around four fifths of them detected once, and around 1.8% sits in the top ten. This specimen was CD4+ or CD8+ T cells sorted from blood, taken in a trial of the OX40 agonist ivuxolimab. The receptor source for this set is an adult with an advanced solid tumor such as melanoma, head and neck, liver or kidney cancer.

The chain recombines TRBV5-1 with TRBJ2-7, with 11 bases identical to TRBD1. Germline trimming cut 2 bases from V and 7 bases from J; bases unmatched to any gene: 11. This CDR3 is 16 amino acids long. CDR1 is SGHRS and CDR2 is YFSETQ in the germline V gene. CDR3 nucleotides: TGCGCCAGCAGCTTTACTGGAGGGACAGGGGGAGTTGAGCAGTACTTC. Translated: CASSFTGGTGGVEQYF. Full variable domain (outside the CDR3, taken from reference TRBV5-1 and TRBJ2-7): KAGVTQTPRYLIKTRGQQVTLSCSPISGHRSVSWYQQTPGQGLQFLFEYFSETQRNKGNFPGRFSGRQFSNSRSEMNVSTLELGDSALYLCASSFTGGTGGVEQYFGPGTRLTVT.

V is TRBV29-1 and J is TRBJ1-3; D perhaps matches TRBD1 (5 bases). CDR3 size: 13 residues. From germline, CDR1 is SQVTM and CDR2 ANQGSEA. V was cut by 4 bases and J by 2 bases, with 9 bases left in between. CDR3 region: CSVGRGPGNTIYF. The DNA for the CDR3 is TGCAGCGTTGGAAGGGGACCTGGAAACACCATATATTTT.

The CDR3 DNA follows: TGTGCCTGGAGTCGGGCAGGGCAGGGTAGCAATCAGCCCCAGCATTTT. Protein product: CAWSRAGQGSNQPQHF. The rearrangement links TRBV30 to TRBJ1-5, with D possibly TRBD1 on 5 matching bases. Trimming pared 2 bases from V and 0 bases from J, leaving 14 bases between. Germline CDR1 GTSNPN, CDR2 SVGIG (reference sequence). This CDR3 is built from 16 residues.

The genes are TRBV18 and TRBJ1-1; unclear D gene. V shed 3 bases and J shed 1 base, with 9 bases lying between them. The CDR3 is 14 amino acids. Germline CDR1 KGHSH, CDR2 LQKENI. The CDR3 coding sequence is TGTGCCAGCTCACCTCTCGGCAAGAACACTGAAGCTTTCTTT. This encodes CASSPLGKNTEAFF.

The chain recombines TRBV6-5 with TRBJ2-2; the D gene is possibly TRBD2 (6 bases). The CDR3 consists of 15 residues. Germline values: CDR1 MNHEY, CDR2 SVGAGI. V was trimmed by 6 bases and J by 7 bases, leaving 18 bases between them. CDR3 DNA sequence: TGTGCCAGCAGGGAAACCCGGGGAGGTAGCGGGGAGCTGTTTTTT. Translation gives CASRETRGGSGELFF.

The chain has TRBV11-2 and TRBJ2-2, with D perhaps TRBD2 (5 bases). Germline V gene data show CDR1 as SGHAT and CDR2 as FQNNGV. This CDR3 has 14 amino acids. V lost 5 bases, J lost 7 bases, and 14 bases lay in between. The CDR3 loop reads CASSLMARDGELFF. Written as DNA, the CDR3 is TGTGCCAGCAGCCTTATGGCCCGGGACGGGGAGCTGTTTTTT.

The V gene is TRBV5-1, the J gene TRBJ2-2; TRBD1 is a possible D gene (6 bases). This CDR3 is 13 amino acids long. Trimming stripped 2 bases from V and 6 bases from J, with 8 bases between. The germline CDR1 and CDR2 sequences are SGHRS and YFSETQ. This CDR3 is CASSLQGAGELFF. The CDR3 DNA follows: TGCGCCAGCAGCTTACAGGGAGCCGGGGAGCTGTTTTTT. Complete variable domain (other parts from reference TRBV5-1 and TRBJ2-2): KAGVTQTPRYLIKTRGQQVTLSCSPISGHRSVSWYQQTPGQGLQFLFEYFSETQRNKGNFPGRFSGRQFSNSRSEMNVSTLELGDSALYLCASSLQGAGELFFGEGSRLTVL.

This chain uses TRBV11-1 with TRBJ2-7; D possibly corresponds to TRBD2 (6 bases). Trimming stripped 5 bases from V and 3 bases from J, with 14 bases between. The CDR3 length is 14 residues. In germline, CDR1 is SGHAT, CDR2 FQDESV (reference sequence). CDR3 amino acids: CASSPRTNHYEQYF. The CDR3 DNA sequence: TGTGCCAGCAGCCCCCGGACTAACCACTACGAGCAGTACTTC.

The CDR3, as DNA: TGTGCCAGCAGTGAAATGGGACAGGGGTTCTACGAGCAGTACTTC. Protein: CASSEMGQGFYEQYF. The V call is TRBV6-1, the J call TRBJ2-7, with 10 bases lining up with TRBD1. V trimming: 2 bases; J trimming: 3 bases; junction bases outside the gene matches: 4. There are 15 residues in the CDR3. The germline gives CDR1 MNHNS, CDR2 SASEGT.

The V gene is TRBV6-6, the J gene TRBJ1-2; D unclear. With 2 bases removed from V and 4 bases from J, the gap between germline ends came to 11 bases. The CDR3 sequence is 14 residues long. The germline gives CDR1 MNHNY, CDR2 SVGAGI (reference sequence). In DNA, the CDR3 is TGTGCCAGCAGTTACCGGACGACCGGCTATGGCTACACCTTC. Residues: CASSYRTTGYGYTF.

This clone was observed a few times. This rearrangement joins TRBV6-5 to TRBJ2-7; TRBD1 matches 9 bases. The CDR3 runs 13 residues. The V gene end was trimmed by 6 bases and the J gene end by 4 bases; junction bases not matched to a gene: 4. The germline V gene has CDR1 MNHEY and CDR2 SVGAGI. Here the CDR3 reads CASSGTGMYEQYF. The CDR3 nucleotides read TGTGCCAGCAGCGGGACAGGGATGTACGAGCAGTACTTC.

In DNA form, the CDR3 reads TGTGCCAGCAGTCAAGGACGGAGCTCTGGGGCCAACGTCCTGACTTTC. Translating it yields CASSQGRSSGANVLTF. The chain links TRBV11-2 to TRBJ2-6; D uncertain. Deletions cut 6 bases from V and 0 bases from J, with 12 bases between. The germline V gene has CDR1 SGHAT and CDR2 FQNNGV. The CDR3 contains 16 residues. The full variable domain, completed using reference TRBV11-2 and TRBJ2-6, is EAGVAQSPRYKIIEKRQSVAFWCNPISGHATLYWYQQILGQGPKLLIQFQNNGVVDDSQLPKDRFSAERLKGVDSTLKIQPAKLEDSAVYLCASSQGRSSGANVLTFGAGSRLTVL.

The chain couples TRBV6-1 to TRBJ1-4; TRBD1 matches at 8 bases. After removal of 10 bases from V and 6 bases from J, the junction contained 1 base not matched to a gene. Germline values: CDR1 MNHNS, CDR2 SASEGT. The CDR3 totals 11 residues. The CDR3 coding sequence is TGTGCCACGGACAGGGATGAAAAACTGTTTTTT. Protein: CATDRDEKLFF.

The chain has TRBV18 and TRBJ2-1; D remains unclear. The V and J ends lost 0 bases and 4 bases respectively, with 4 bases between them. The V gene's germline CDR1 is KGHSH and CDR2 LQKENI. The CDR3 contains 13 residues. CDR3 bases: TGTGCCAGCTCACCACCGACTTACAATGAGCAGTTCTTC. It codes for CASSPPTYNEQFF.

The CDR3 loop reads CASSLVGGSYEQYF. Here the CDR3 DNA reads TGTGCCAGCAGCTTAGTCGGGGGCTCCTACGAGCAGTACTTC. This chain uses TRBV11-1 with TRBJ2-7; possibly TRBD2 for D (6 bases). V lost 1 base, J lost 0 bases, and 7 bases lay in between. The CDR3 covers 14 residues. Germline loops: CDR1 SGHAT, CDR2 FQDESV (reference sequence).

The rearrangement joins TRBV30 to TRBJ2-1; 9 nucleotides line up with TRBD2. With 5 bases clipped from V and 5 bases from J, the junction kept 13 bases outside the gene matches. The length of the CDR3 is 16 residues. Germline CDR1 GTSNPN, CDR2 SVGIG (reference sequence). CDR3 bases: TGTGCCTGGGGGGCCTTTAGCGGGGGTTTCAACAATGAGCAGTTCTTC. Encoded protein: CAWGAFSGGFNNEQFF.

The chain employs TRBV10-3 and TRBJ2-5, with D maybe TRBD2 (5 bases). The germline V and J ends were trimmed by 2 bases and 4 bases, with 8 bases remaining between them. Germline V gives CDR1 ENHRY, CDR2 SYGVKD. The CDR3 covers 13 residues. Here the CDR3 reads CAISELRGETQYF. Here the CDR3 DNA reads TGTGCCATCAGTGAGCTCCGGGGAGAGACCCAGTACTTC.

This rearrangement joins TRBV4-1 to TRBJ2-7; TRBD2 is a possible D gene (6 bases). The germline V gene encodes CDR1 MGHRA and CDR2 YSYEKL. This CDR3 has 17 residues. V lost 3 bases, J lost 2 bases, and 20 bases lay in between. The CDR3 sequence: CASSQAGSGVSPYEQYF. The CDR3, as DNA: TGCGCCAGCAGCCAGGCGGGATCGGGAGTAAGTCCCTACGAGCAGTACTTC.

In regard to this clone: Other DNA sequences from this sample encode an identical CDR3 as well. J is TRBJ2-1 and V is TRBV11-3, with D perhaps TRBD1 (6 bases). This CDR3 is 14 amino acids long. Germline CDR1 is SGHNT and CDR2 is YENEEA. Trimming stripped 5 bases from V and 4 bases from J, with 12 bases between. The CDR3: CASSLGGSYNEQFF. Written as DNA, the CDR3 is TGTGCCAGCAGCCTAGGGGGTTCGTACAATGAGCAGTTCTTC.

The CDR3: CASSLGVLTGELFF. CDR3 DNA sequence: TGTGCCAGCAGCTTAGGGGTCCTTACCGGGGAGCTGTTTTTT. The rearrangement links TRBV7-2 to TRBJ2-2; no reliable D call. Germline V gene data show CDR1 as SGHTA and CDR2 as FQGNSA. V dropped 1 base and J dropped 5 bases, with 8 bases sitting between them. The CDR3 totals 14 residues.

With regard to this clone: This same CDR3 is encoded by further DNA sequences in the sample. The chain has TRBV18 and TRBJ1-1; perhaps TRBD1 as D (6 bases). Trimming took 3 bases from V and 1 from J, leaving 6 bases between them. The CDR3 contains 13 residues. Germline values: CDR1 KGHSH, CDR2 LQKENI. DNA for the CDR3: TGTGCCAGCTCACCCAGGGGGAACACTGAAGCTTTCTTT. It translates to CASSPRGNTEAFF. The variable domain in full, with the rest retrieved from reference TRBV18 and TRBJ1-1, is NAGVMQNPRHLVRRRGQEARLRCSPMKGHSHVYWYRQLPEEGLKFMVYLQKENIIDESGMPKERFSAEFPKEGPSILRIQQVVRGDSAAYFCASSPRGNTEAFFGQGTRLTVV.